This entry describes one T cell receptor beta chain. The antigen remains undetermined. The data stem from a study of glioma-infiltrating T cells after dendritic cell vaccination. Broader study findings: Higher TCR clonality did not directly relate to longer survival.

Selection required adequate fresh-frozen tumor tissue plus more than two years' survival data. Method: immunoSEQ multiplex PCR; TCRdb's copy keeps in-frame clones and lacks some. In the table there are tens of thousands of clones, about 90% of which are singletons. This material consisted of blood, taken before dendritic cell vaccination. This sequence was found in a human donor with glioblastoma.

CDR3 protein: CASSSPTNTGELFF. DNA for the CDR3: TGCGCCAGCAGCTCTCCCACAAACACCGGGGAGCTGTTTTTT. The V call is TRBV5-1, the J call TRBJ2-2; no clear D gene. V was pared by 3 bases and J by 2 bases, with 8 bases between. The CDR3 sequence is 14 residues long. Looked up from germline, CDR1 is SGHRS and CDR2 is YFSETQ.